This TCR beta chain was recorded in a study of shared clonotypes between healthy human individuals. The study, taken as a whole, reports: Estimated richness values were generally larger in naive subsets than in memory subsets. Read depth was anticipated to influence clonotype sharing among donors.

Every subset's genomic DNA went evenly onto several immunoSEQ plates. The repertoire was sequenced with immunoSEQ multiplex PCR; TCRdb's copy has only in-frame clones and lacks some. The sample yields around 700,000 clones, about two thirds seen once. About this clone itself: Antigen: not known. The same CDR3 can be traced to other DNA sequences in this sample.

The sequencing sample was made of memory CD4+ T cells sorted from blood. The subset is: CD45RA-negative fraction. The TCR sequence derives from a woman aged 30 to 39 in good health.

The CDR3 reads CSVEQFEGQPQHF. The CDR3 nucleotides read TGCAGCGTTGAGCAATTCGAGGGGCAGCCCCAGCATTTT. The genes are TRBV29-1 and TRBJ1-5, with D perhaps TRBD1 (5 bases). The V gene lost 3 bases and the J gene lost 7 bases, with 13 bases spanning the gap. CDR1 and CDR2 (germline): SQVTM, ANQGSEA. The CDR3 has 13 amino acids. The full variable domain, its missing parts supplied by reference TRBV29-1 and TRBJ1-5, is SAVISQKPSRDICQRGTSLTIQCQVDSQVTMMFWYRQQPGQSLTLIATANQGSEATYESGFVIDKFPISRPNLTFSTLTVSNMSPEDSSIYLCSVEQFEGQPQHFGDGTRLSIL.